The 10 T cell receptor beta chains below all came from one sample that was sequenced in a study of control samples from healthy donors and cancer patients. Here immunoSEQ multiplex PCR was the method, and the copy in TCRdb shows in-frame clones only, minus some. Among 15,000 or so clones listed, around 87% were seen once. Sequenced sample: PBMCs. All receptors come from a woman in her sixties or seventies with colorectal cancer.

CDR3 nucleotide sequence: TGTGCCAGCAGCTGGGCGGCCGTGGGGGGCTACGAGCAGTACTTC. Its protein product is CASSWAAVGGYEQYF. The chain has TRBV7-2 and TRBJ2-7, with TRBD2 as a possible D gene (6 bases). Trimming stripped 4 bases from V and 3 bases from J, with 16 bases between. Germline loops: CDR1 SGHTA, CDR2 FQGNSA. The CDR3 length is 15 residues.

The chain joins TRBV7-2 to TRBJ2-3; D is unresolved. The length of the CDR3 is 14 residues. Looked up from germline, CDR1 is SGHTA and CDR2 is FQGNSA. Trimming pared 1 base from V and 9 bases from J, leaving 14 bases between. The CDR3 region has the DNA TGTGCCAGCAGCTTAGGGACCGCCCCCCGGACGCAGTATTTT. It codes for CASSLGTAPRTQYF.

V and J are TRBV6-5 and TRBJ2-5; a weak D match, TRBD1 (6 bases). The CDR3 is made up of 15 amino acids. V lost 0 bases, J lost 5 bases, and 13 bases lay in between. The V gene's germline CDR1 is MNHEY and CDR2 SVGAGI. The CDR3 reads CASSYSVDSMETQYF. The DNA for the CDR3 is TGTGCCAGCAGTTACTCAGTGGACAGTATGGAGACCCAGTACTTC.

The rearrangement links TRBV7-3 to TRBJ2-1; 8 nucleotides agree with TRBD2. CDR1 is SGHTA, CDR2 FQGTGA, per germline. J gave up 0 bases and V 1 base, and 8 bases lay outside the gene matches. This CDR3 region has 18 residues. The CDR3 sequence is CASSLNGESGSSYNEQFF. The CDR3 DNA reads TGTGCCAGCAGCTTAAATGGCGAGAGCGGGAGCTCCTACAATGAGCAGTTCTTC.

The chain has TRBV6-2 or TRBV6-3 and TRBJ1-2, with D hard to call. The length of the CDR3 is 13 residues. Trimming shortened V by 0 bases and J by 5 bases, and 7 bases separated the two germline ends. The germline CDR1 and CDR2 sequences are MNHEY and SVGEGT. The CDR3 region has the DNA TGTGCCAGCAGTTACTCCGCAGTTTATGGCTACACCTTC. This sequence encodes CASSYSAVYGYTF.

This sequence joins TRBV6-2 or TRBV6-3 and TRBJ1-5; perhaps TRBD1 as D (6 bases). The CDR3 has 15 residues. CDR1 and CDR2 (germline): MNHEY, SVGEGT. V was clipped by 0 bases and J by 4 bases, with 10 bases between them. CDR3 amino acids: CASSYSGQTNQPQHF. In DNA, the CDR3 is TGTGCCAGCAGTTACTCCGGACAGACTAATCAGCCCCAGCATTTT.

For the CDR3, the DNA is TGTGCCAGCAGTGCCTCACGCGGGGGGAACACTGAAGCTTTCTTT. Amino acids: CASSASRGGNTEAFF. The chain links TRBV2 to TRBJ1-1; D may be TRBD1 (5 bases). Trimming removed 4 bases from V and 1 base from J, with 13 bases in between. This CDR3 region has 15 residues. Germline values: CDR1 SNHLY, CDR2 FYNNEI.

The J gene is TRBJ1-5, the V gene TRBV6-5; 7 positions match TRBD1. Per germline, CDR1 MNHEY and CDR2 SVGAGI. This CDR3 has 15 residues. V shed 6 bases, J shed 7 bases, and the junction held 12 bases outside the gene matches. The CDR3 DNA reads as TGTGCCAGCAGCCTAACCGGACAGGCAGGCCAGCCCCAGCATTTT. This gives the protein CASSLTGQAGQPQHF.

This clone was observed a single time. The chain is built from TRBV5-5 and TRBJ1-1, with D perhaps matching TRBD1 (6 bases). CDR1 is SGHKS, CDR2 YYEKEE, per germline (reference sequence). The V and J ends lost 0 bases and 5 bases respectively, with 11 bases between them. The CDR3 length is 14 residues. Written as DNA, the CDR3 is TGTGCCAGCAGCTTGGAACAGGGTAAGACTGAAGCTTTCTTT. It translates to CASSLEQGKTEAFF.

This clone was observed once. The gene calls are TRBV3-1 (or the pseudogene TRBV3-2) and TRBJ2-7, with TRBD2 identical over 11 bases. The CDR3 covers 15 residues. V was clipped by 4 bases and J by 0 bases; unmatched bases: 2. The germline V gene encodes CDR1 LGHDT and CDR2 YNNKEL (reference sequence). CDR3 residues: CASSRTSGYSYEQYF. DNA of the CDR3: TGTGCCAGCAGCCGGACTAGCGGGTACTCCTACGAGCAGTACTTC.